The present entry profiles one T cell receptor (beta chain) with its context. This sample's time point: inflamed ileum from the surgical specimen. These data are taken from a study of T cell repertoires in ileal Crohn's disease. Trimming removed 5 bases from V and 0 bases from J, with 11 bases in between. Germline V gives CDR1 SEHNR, CDR2 FQNEAQ (reference sequence). CDR3 length: 14 amino acids. Using immunoSEQ multiplex PCR, the repertoire was profiled, and TCRdb retains in-frame clones only, with some absent. The profile covers some 14,000 clones, with approximately 80% appearing a single time and approximately 15% taken by the ten largest.

The sequenced sample consisted of ileal tissue. This clonotype was obtained from an adult with Crohn's disease. The chain employs TRBV7-9 and TRBJ2-7; D gene ambiguous. The CDR3 nucleotides read TGTGCCAGCAGCGGAAGAACAGCCTCCTACGAGCAGTACTTC. It encodes CASSGRTASYEQYF.